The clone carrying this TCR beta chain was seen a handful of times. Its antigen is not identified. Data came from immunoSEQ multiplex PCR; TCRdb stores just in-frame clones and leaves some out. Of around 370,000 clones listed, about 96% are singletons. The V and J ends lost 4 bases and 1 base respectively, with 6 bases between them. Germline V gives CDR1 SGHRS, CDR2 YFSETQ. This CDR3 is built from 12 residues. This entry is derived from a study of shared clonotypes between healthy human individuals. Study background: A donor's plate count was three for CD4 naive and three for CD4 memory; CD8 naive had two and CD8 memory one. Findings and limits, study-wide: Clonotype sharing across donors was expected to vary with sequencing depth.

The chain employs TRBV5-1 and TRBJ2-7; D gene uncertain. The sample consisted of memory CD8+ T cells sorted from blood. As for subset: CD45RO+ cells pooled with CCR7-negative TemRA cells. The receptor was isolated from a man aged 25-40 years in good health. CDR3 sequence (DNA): TGCGCCAGCAGCCCCAATTCCTACGAGCAGTACTTC. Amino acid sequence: CASSPNSYEQYF.